This T cell receptor (beta chain) was found in a study of shared clonotypes between healthy human individuals. Study overall: A donor's plate count was three for CD4 naive and three for CD4 memory; CD8 naive had two and CD8 memory one.

Assay runs were performed at deep level. Original processing methods: There were no quality scores in the junction-only immunoSEQ sequences, so filtering differed. The table came from immunoSEQ multiplex PCR; TCRdb's copy has only in-frame clones and leaves some out. That table supplies the V and J calls and clone size; D and trimming were determined from the DNA. The data contain 2,500,000 or so clones, 85% to 95% of them singletons. This CDR3 is built from 13 residues. Germline CDR1 is KGHSY and CDR2 is FQNENV. V lost 4 bases to trimming and J lost 5 bases, with 11 bases between them. Sequenced input: naive CD4+ T cells sorted from blood. Regarding subset: CD45RA+ positively selected. V gene TRBV16 combines with J gene TRBJ1-1, with unresolved D. This TCR came from a man between 18 and 29 years old in good health. CDR3 nucleotide sequence: TGTGCCAGCAGCCCAATTTGGGGTACTGAAGCTTTCTTT. The encoded protein is CASSPIWGTEAFF.